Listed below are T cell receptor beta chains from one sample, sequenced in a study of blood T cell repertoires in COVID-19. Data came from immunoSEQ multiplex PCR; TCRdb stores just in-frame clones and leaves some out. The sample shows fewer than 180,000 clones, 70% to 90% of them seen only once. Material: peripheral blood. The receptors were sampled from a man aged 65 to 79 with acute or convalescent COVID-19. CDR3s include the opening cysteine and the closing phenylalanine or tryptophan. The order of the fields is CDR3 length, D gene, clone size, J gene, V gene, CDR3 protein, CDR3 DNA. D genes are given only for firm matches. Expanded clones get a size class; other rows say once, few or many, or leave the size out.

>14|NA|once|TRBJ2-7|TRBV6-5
CAIRGGTDAYEQYF
TGTGCCATACGGGGGGGGACAGATGCCTACGAGCAGTACTTC
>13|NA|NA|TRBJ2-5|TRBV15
CATSDGDQETQYF
TGTGCCACCAGCGACGGGGACCAAGAGACCCAGTACTTC
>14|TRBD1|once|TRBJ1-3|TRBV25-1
CASSTGQDGNTIYF
TGTGCCAGCAGTACGGGACAGGATGGAAACACCATATATTTT
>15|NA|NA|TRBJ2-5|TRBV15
CATSRAGSGQETQYF
TGTGCCACCAGCAGGGCGGGGTCGGGGCAAGAGACCCAGTACTTC
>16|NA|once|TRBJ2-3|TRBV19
CASSIGRATSTDTQYF
TGTGCCAGTAGTATAGGGCGGGCTACTAGCACAGATACGCAGTATTTT
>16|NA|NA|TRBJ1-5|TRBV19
CASSIRQLVSNQPQHF
TGTGCCAGTAGTATCCGACAACTGGTTAGCAATCAGCCCCAGCATTTT
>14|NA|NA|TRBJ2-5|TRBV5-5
CASSSATVSETQYF
TGTGCCAGCAGCTCCGCAACAGTCTCCGAGACCCAGTACTTC
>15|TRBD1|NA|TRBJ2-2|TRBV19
CASSIAGGGTGELFF
TGTGCCAGTAGTATAGCAGGGGGCGGCACCGGGGAGCTGTTTTTT
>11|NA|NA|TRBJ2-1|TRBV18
CASSANNEQFF
TGTGCCAGCTCGGCAAACAATGAGCAGTTCTTC
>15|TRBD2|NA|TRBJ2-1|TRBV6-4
CASSNLAGAYNEQFF
TGTGCCAGCAGTAACCTAGCGGGAGCCTACAATGAGCAGTTCTTC
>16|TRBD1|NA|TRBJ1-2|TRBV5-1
CASSLGLGQGNYGYTF
TGCGCCAGCAGCTTGGGACTCGGACAGGGTAACTATGGCTACACCTTC
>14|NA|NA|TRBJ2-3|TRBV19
CASSINRERDTQYF
TGTGCCAGTAGTATAAACAGGGAGAGAGATACGCAGTATTTT
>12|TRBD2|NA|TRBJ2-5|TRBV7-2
CASSTSVETQYF
TGTGCCAGCAGTACTAGCGTTGAGACCCAGTACTTC
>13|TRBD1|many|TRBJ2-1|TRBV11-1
CASSLDRGNEQFF
TGTGCCAGCAGCTTGGACAGGGGCAATGAGCAGTTCTTC
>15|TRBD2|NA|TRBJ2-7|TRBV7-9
CASSLPSGSSYEQYF
TGTGCCAGCAGCTTACCTAGCGGTAGCTCCTACGAGCAGTACTTC